These T cell receptor beta chains were read from a single sample in a study of blood T cells in healthy people across ages. Using its own MiXCR run on the 5' RACE reads, TCRdb lists one record per CDR3 protein. Of some 1,500,000 distinct CDR3 sequences listed, roughly 43% are singletons. The sample taken for sequencing was blood. These receptors were obtained from a woman aged 18-29 years in good health. Both conserved end residues are trimmed from each CDR3.

j_call v_call cdr3_aa
TRBJ1-1 TRBV6-2/TRBV6-3 ASSPHQRRSTEAF
TRBJ2-7 TRBV11-2 ASRPSGASYEQY
TRBJ2-3 TRBV11-2 ASSFFPLRPPDTQY
TRBJ2-7 TRBV27 ASRGTVYEQY
TRBJ2-7 TRBV5-5 ASTSGNPPYEQY
TRBJ2-7 TRBV5-1 ASSLAVSSGPYEQY
TRBJ2-7 TRBV7-6 ASSLVRDGDQY
TRBJ1-6 TRBV11-2 ASNRRGPNNSPPH
TRBJ1-1 TRBV20-1 SAIQALNTEAF
TRBJ2-7 TRBV6-1 ASSEGDGPGVTRY
TRBJ2-7 TRBV13 ASSLGTGGLEQY
TRBJ2-7 TRBV14 ASSQEWSYYEQY
TRBJ2-5 TRBV5-1 AGSNLDRGAWETQY
TRBJ1-2 TRBV9 ARSGTPGQGQRYT
TRBJ2-5 TRBV10-3 AISGGLSGSFVETQY
NA TRBV11-2 ASSFGKAGGLETQY
TRBJ1-2 TRBV27 ASTSNSDYGYT
TRBJ1-6 TRBV21-1 ASSKGGYDNSPLH
TRBJ2-3 TRBV7-8 ASSLITGGADTQY
TRBJ1-2 TRBV29-1 SVTGADYGYT
NA TRBV27 ASSPKEGTYNEQY
TRBJ2-6 TRBV28 ASSSPRGQGANVLT
TRBJ2-7 TRBV29-1 SVLGTSLSSYNEQY
TRBJ2-7 TRBV29-1 SVEVGGEQY
TRBJ2-5 TRBV10-3 AISETTSGSYQETQY
TRBJ2-1 TRBV12-3/TRBV12-4 ASSSQTGTSDNEQF
NA TRBV12-3/TRBV12-4 ASSLIGEGISETQY
TRBJ2-3 TRBV24-1 ATSDLPREGTDTQY
TRBJ1-5 TRBV20-1 SAAPGQGRYQPQH
TRBJ2-2 TRBV20-1 SADRGRGVGELF
TRBJ1-1 TRBV20-1 SARGGREAF